The source of this T cell receptor beta chain is a study of beta chain features in type 1 diabetes. The CDR3 sequence is 14 residues long. The germline CDR1 and CDR2 sequences are SGHNT and YYREEE (reference sequence). V trimming: 4 bases; J trimming: 4 bases; junction bases outside the gene matches: 7. Isolated RNA was reverse transcribed in full, so expressed TCRB transcripts were sequenced. Naive, central memory and regulatory T cell samples came to a mean of about 3.9 million reads. The data were produced by immunoSEQ multiplex PCR, yet TCRdb's version contains in-frame clones alone and is incomplete. The data show about 370,000 clones, approximately 15% seen once.

The TCR comes from a woman aged 18-29 years in good health. The genes are TRBV5-4 and TRBJ2-5, with 7 nucleotides matching TRBD1. The sample taken for sequencing was naive CD4+ T cells from blood. The CDR3 reads CASSRQGNSETQYF. The CDR3 DNA is TGTGCCAGCAGCCGACAGGGTAACTCAGAGACCCAGTACTTC.